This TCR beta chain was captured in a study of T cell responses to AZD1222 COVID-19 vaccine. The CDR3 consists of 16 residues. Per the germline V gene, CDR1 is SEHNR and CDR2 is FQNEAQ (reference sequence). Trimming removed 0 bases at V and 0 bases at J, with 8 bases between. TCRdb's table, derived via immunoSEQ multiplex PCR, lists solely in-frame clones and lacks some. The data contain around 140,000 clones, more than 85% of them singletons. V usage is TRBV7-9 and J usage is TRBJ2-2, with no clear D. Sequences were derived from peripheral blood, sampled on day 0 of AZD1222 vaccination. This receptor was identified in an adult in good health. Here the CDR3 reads CASSLAGSSNTGELFF. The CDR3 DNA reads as TGTGCCAGCAGCTTAGCTGGCAGCTCGAACACCGGGGAGCTGTTTTTT.